This T cell receptor (beta chain) was recovered during a study of blood T cell repertoires in COVID-19. On the study more broadly: Sources were T cells, B-cell-depleted T cells, or PBMCs; the material itself was cDNA or gDNA.

Germline-derived CDR1 and CDR2 are SGHTA and FQGNSA. V was trimmed by 0 bases and J by 4 bases, leaving 9 bases between them. The CDR3 covers 14 residues. Profiled with immunoSEQ multiplex PCR; TCRdb holds only in-frame clones, not every one. Counted here are about 120,000 clones, 85% to 90% occurring once; the ten biggest clones make up about 6.2%. The sequenced sample was peripheral blood. The sequence came from a man aged 80 or over with active or convalescent COVID-19. The J gene is TRBJ1-2, the V gene TRBV7-2; possibly TRBD1 for D (6 bases). CDR3 nucleotides: TGTGCCAGCAGCTTAGCGCAGGGGCCCTATGGCTACACCTTC. Protein: CASSLAQGPYGYTF.